This T cell receptor (beta chain) was recovered during a study of beta chain features in type 1 diabetes. CDR3 length equals 15 residues. Looked up from germline, CDR1 is SGHTA and CDR2 is FQGNSA. Trimming removed 5 bases at V and 0 bases at J, with 12 bases between. Sorting produced populations that all topped 98% purity. This clone came up a few times. The whole isolated RNA underwent reverse transcription, so sequencing captured expressed TCRB transcripts. Clones were read by immunoSEQ multiplex PCR, and TCRdb kept only the in-frame ones, dropping some. This table has hundreds of thousands of clones, 68% appearing once.

The receptor was isolated from a man between 25 and 39 years old in good health. The V call is TRBV7-2, the J call TRBJ2-3; no definite D call. Sequencing was performed on naive CD4+ T cells from blood. The CDR3 reads CASSKKSASTDTQYF. For the CDR3, the DNA is TGTGCCAGCAGCAAAAAGTCCGCTAGCACAGATACGCAGTATTTT.